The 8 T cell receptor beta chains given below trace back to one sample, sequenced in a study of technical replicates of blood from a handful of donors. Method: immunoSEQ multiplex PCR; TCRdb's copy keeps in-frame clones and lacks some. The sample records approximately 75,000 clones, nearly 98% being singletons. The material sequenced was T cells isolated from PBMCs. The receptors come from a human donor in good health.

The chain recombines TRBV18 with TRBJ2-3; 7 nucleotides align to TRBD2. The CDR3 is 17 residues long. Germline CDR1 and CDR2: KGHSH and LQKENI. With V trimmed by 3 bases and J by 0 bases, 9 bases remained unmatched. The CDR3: CASSPRERGPSTDTQYF. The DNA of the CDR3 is TGTGCCAGCTCACCTCGGGAGCGGGGTCCTAGCACAGATACGCAGTATTTT. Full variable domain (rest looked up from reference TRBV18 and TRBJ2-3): NAGVMQNPRHLVRRRGQEARLRCSPMKGHSHVYWYRQLPEEGLKFMVYLQKENIIDESGMPKERFSAEFPKEGPSILRIQQVVRGDSAAYFCASSPRERGPSTDTQYFGPGTRLTVL.

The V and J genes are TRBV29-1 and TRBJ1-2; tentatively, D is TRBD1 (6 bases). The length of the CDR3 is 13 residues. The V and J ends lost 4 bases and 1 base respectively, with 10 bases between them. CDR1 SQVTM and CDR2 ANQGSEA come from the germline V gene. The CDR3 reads CSVGGGHNYGYTF. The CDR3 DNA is TGCAGCGTTGGGGGGGGCCATAACTATGGCTACACCTTC.

The CDR3 DNA reads as TGCGCCAGCAGCTTGTGGGACAGGGTCAGCTACGAGCAGTACTTC. It specifies CASSLWDRVSYEQYF. The chain has TRBV5-1 and TRBJ2-7; 9 bases fit TRBD1. This CDR3 region has 15 residues. Unmatched junction bases numbered 5, after V lost 1 base and J lost 3 bases. Germline V gene sequence: CDR1 SGHRS, CDR2 YFSETQ.

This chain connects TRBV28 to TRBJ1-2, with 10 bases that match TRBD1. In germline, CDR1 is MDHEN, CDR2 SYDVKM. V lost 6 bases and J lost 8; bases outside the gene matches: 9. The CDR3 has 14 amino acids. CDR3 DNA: TGTGCCAGCAGCCCCGGGACAGGGGTATCCGGCTACACCTTC. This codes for CASSPGTGVSGYTF.

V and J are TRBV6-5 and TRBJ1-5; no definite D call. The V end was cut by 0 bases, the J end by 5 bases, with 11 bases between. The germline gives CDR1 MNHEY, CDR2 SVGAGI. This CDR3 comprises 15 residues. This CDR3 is CASSYSGRQDQPQHF. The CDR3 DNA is TGTGCCAGCAGTTACTCGGGCAGGCAAGATCAGCCCCAGCATTTT.

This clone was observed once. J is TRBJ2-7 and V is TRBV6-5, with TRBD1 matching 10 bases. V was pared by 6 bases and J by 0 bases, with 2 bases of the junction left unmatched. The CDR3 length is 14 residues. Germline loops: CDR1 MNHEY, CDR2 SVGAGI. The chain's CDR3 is CASRRTGGSYEQYF. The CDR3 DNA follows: TGTGCCAGCAGAAGGACAGGGGGCTCCTACGAGCAGTACTTC.

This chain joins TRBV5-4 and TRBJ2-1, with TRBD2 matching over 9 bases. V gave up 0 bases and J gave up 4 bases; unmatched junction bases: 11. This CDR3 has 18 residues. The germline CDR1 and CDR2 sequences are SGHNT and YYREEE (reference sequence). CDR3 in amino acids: CASSLGGSAGGSYNEQFF. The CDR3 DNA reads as TGTGCCAGCAGCTTGGGTGGATCTGCGGGAGGGAGTTACAATGAGCAGTTCTTC. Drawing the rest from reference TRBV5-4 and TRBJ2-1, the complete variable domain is ETGVTQSPTHLIKTRGQQVTLRCSSQSGHNTVSWYQQALGQGPQFIFQYYREEENGRGNFPPRFSGLQFPNYSSELNVNALELDDSALYLCASSLGGSAGGSYNEQFFGPGTRLTVL.

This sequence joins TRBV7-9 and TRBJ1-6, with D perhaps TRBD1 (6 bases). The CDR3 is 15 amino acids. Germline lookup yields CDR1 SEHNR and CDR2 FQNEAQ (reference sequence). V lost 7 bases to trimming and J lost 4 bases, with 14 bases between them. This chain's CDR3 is CASTEGQFYNSPLHF. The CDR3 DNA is TGTGCCAGCACCGAAGGACAGTTTTATAATTCACCCCTCCACTTT.